The clone carrying this T cell receptor beta chain was detected a few times. What it binds is unknown. Per the original methods: The study took CDR3 differences across clinicopathological groups and made a distant-metastasis classifier for papillary thyroid cancer from them. TCRdb used MiXCR to call clones anew from the PCR reads. The V and J calls, along with clone size, are taken from TCRdb and not from the paper's own processing. The data contain some 8,400 clones, less than 35% of them singletons. Ahead of thyroid surgery, no patient had received treatment of any kind. These data belong to a study of metastatic and nonmetastatic thyroid tumors. As for the study in general: Across peripheral blood and tumor or nodule tissue samples taken from malignant and benign thyroid patients, the repertoires were compared with one another.

Whole-study results and caveats: Malignant tumors reportedly showed significantly higher TCR beta diversity than benign nodules in both blood and tumor.

V was trimmed by 4 bases and J by 1 base, leaving 9 bases between them. The CDR3 covers 14 residues. The germline V gene encodes CDR1 MDHEN and CDR2 SYDVKM. The sample taken for sequencing was tumor tissue. The V and J genes are TRBV28 and TRBJ2-3; either TRBD1 or TRBD2 may fit D (5 bases each). The TCR sequence derives from a male donor with papillary thyroid cancer or a benign thyroid nodule (not recorded which). Some clones in this sample may be carry-over from other donors' samples. The CDR3 sequence is CASSWGSGTDTQYF. The CDR3 DNA follows: TGTGCCAGCAGTTGGGGGAGCGGCACAGATACGCAGTATTTT. The full variable domain, rest sourced from reference TRBV28 and TRBJ2-3, is DVKVTQSSRYLVKRTGEKVFLECVQDMDHENMFWYRQDPGLGLRLIYFSYDVKMKEKGDIPEGYSVSREKKERFSLILESASTNQTSMYLCASSWGSGTDTQYFGPGTRLTVL.